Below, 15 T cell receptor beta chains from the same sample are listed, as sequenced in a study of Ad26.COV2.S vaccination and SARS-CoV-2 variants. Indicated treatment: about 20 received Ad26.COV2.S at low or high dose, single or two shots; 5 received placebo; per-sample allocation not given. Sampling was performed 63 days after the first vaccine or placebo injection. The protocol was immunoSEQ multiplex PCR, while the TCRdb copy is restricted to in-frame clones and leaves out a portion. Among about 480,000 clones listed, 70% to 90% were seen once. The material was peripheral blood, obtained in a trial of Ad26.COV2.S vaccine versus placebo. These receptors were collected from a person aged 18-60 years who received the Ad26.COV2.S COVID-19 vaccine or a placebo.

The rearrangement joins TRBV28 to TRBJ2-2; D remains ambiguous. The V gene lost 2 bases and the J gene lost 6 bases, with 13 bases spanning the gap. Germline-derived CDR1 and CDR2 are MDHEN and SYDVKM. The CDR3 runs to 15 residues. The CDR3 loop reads CASSLPVGMSGELFF. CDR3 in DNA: TGTGCCAGCAGTTTACCGGTAGGCATGTCCGGGGAGCTGTTTTTT.

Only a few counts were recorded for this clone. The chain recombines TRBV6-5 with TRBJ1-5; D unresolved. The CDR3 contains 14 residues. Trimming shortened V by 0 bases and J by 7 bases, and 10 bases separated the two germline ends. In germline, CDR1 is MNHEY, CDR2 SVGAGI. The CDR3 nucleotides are TGTGCCAGCAGTTACTCGCATAGTGGACAGCCCCAGCATTTT. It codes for CASSYSHSGQPQHF.

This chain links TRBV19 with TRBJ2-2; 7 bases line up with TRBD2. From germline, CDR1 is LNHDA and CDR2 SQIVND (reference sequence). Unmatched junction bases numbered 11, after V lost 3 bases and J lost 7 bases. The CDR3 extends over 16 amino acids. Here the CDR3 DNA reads TGTGCCAGTAGTATTAGGGAGGCGGGAGCGGACGGGGAGCTGTTTTTT. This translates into CASSIREAGADGELFF.

This CDR3 reads CASSLDGRTGELFF. As DNA, the CDR3 is TGCGCCAGCAGCCTCGATGGACGCACCGGGGAGCTGTTTTTT. The chain uses TRBV5-1 and TRBJ2-2; unclear D gene. The CDR3 is 14 amino acids. The germline gives CDR1 SGHRS, CDR2 YFSETQ. Between the trimmed V and J ends, which lost 4 bases and 4 bases, there was a span of 11 bases.

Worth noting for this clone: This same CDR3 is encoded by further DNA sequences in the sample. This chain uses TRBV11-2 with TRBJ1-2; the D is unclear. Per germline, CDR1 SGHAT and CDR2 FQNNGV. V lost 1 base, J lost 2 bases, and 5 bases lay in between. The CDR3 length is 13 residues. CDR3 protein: CASSLASNYGYTF. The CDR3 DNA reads TGTGCCAGCAGCTTAGCATCCAACTATGGCTACACCTTC.

The CDR3 sequence: CASSPPPSGNYEQYF. In DNA form, the CDR3 reads TGTGCCAGCAGTCCCCCCCCGAGCGGAAACTACGAGCAGTACTTC. The V gene is TRBV28, the J gene TRBJ2-7; weak D call: TRBD2 (5 bases). The length of the CDR3 is 15 residues. Germline CDR1 reads MDHEN; CDR2 reads SYDVKM. Trimming took 5 bases from V and 3 from J, leaving 17 bases between them.

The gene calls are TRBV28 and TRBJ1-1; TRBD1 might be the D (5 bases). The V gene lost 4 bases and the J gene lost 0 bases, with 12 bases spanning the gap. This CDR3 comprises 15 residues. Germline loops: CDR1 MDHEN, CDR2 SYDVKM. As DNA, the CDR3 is TGTGCCAGCAGTTCACTACGGGGCATGAACACTGAAGCTTTCTTT. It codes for CASSSLRGMNTEAFF.

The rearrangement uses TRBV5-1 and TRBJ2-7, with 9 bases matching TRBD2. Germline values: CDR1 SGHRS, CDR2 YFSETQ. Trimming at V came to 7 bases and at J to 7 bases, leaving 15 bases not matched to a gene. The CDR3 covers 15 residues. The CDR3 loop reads CASSRGLAQGGEQYF. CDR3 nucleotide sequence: TGCGCCAGCTCCCGGGGACTAGCCCAAGGAGGGGAGCAGTACTTC. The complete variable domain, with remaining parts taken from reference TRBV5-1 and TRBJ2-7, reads KAGVTQTPRYLIKTRGQQVTLSCSPISGHRSVSWYQQTPGQGLQFLFEYFSETQRNKGNFPGRFSGRQFSNSRSEMNVSTLELGDSALYLCASSRGLAQGGEQYFGPGTRLTVT.

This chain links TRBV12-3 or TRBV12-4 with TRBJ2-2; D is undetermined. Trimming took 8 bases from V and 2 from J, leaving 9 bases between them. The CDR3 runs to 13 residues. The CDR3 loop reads CASSTPNTGELFF. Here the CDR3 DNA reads TGTGCCAGCTCTACACCTAACACCGGGGAGCTGTTTTTT.

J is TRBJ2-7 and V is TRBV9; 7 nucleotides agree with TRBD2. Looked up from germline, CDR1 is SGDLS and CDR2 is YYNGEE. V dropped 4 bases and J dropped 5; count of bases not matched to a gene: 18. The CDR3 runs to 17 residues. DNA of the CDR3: TGTGCCAGCAGCCCCTCCTGGGGGGAGGGCCTGTCCCACGAGCAGTACTTC. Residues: CASSPSWGEGLSHEQYF.

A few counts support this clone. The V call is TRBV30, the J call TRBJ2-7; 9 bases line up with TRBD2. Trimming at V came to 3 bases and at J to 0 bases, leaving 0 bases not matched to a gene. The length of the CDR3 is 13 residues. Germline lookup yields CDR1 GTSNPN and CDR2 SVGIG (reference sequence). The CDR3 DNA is TGTGCCTGGAGGACTAGCGGCTCCTACGAGCAGTACTTC. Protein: CAWRTSGSYEQYF.

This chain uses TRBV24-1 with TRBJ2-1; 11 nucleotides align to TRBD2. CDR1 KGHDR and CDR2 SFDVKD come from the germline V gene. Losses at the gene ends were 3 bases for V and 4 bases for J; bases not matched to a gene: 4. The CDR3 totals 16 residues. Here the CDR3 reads CATSDQLAGAYNEQFF. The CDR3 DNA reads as TGTGCCACCAGTGATCAACTAGCGGGGGCTTACAATGAGCAGTTCTTC.

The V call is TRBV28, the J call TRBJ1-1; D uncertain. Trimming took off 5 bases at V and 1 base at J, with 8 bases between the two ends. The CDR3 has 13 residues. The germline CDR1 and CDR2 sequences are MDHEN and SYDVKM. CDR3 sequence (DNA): TGTGCCAGCAGTCATACCCGGAACACTGAAGCTTTCTTT. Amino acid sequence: CASSHTRNTEAFF.

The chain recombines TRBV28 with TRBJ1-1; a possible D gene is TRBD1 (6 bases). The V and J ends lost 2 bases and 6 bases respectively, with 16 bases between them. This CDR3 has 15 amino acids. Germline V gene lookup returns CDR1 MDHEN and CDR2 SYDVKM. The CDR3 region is CASSLPQGRGAEAFF. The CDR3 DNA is TGTGCCAGCAGTTTACCCCAGGGGCGCGGCGCTGAAGCTTTCTTT.

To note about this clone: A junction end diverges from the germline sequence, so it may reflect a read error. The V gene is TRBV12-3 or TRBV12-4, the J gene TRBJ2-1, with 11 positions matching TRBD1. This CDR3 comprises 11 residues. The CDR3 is CASSSGTGGIF. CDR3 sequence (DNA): TGTGCCAGCAGTTCCGGGACAGGGGGGATCTTC.